This TCR beta chain was recorded in a study of cytomegalovirus exposure and HLA in healthy donors. Background on the study: A data release that came early held 80 million or so unique TCRs from HLA-typed donors.

With regard to this clone: Its antigen is not identified.

Primers for the PCR totalled 60 Vbeta and 13 Jbeta. The assay was immunoSEQ multiplex PCR, and TCRdb's table has in-frame clones only and misses some. The sample holds about 160,000 clones; roughly 80% are singletons and the top ten take less than 4.5%. Study observations and caveats: The study labeled fewer than 200 TCR beta chains cytomegalovirus-associated.

Trimming pared 3 bases from V and 2 bases from J, leaving 10 bases between. The V gene's germline CDR1 is LNHNV and CDR2 YYDKDF (reference sequence). CDR3 size: 15 residues. What was sequenced was PBMCs. The V gene is TRBV15, the J gene TRBJ1-4; TRBD1 is a possible D gene (6 bases). This TCR was recovered from a man aged 25 to 45 in good health and CMV-seropositive. This CDR3 reads CATSSRGATNEKLFF. The DNA for the CDR3 is TGTGCCACCAGCAGTCGGGGGGCGACTAATGAAAAACTGTTTTTT.